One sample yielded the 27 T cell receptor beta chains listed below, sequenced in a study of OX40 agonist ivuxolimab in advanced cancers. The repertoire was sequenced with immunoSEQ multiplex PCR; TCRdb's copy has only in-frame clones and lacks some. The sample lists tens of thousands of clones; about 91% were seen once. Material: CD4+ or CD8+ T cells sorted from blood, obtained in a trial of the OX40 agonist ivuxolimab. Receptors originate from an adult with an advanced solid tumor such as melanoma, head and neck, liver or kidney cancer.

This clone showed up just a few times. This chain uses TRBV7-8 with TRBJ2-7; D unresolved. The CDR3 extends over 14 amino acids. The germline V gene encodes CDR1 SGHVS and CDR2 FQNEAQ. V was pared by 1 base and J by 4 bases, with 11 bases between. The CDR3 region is CASSLGTGWYEQYF. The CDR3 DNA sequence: TGTGCCAGCAGCTTAGGGACGGGTTGGTACGAGCAGTACTTC.

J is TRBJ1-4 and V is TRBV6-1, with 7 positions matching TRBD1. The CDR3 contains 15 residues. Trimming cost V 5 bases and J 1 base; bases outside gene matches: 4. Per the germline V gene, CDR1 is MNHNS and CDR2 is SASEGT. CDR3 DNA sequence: TGTGCCAGCAGTTCCGACAGGGAAACTAATGAAAAACTGTTTTTT. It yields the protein CASSSDRETNEKLFF.

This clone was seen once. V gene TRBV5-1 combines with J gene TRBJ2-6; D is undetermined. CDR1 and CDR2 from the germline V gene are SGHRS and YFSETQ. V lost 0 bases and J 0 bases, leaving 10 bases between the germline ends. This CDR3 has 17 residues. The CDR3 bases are TGCGCCAGCAGCTTGGAACCAAAGCTCTCTGGGGCCAACGTCCTGACTTTC. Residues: CASSLEPKLSGANVLTF.

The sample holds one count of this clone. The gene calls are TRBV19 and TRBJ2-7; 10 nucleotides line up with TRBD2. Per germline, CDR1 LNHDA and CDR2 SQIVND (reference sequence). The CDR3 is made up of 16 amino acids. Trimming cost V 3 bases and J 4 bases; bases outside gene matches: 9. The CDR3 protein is CASSISLAGAFYEQYF. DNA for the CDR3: TGTGCCAGTAGTATCAGTCTAGCGGGAGCGTTTTACGAGCAGTACTTC.

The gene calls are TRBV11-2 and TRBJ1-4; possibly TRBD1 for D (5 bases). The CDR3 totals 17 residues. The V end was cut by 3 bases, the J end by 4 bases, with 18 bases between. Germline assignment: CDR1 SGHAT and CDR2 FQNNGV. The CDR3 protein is CASSLSYGGGGNEKLFF. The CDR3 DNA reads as TGTGCCAGCAGCTTGAGTTACGGTGGGGGTGGTAATGAAAAACTGTTTTTT.

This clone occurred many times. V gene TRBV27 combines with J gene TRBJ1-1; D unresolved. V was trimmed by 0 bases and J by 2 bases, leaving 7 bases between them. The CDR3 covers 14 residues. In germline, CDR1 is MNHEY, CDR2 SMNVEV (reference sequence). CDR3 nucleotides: TGTGCCAGCAGTTTATCCGCCAGCAACACTGAAGCTTTCTTT. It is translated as CASSLSASNTEAFF.

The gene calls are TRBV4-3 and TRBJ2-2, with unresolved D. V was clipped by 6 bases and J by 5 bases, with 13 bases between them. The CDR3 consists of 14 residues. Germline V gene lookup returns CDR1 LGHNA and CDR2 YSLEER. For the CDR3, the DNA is TGCGCCAGCAGTAAGCGTCTGGAAACCGGGGAGCTGTTTTTT. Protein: CASSKRLETGELFF.

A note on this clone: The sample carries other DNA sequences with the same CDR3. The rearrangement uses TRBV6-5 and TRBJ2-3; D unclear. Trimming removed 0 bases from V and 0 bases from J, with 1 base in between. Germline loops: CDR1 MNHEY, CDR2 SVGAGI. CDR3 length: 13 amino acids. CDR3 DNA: TGTGCCAGCAGTTACTCTAGCACAGATACGCAGTATTTT. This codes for CASSYSSTDTQYF.

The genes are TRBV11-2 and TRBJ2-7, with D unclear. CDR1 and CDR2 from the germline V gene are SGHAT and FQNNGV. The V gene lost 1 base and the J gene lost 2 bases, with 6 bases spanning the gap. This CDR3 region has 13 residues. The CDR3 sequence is CASSLVATYEQYF. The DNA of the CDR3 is TGTGCCAGCAGCTTAGTGGCTACCTACGAGCAGTACTTC.

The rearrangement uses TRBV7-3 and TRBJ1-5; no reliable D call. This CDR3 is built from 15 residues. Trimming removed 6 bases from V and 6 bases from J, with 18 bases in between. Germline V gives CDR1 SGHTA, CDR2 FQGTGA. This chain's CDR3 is CASSGPQTGSQPQHF. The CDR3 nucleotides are TGTGCCAGCAGTGGACCGCAAACCGGAAGTCAGCCCCAGCATTTT.

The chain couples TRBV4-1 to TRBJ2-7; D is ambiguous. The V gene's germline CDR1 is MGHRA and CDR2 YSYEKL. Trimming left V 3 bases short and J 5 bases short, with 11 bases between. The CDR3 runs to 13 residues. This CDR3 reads CASSHLTSHEQYF. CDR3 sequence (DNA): TGCGCCAGCAGCCACCTGACAAGCCACGAGCAGTACTTC.

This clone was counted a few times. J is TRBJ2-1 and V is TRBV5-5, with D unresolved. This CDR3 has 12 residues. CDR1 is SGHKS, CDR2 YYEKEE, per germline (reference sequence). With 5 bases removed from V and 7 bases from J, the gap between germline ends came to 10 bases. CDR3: CASSYGENEQFF. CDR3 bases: TGTGCCAGCAGTTATGGAGAAAATGAGCAGTTCTTC. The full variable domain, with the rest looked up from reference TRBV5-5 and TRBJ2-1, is DAGVTQSPTHLIKTRGQQVTLRCSPISGHKSVSWYQQVLGQGPQFIFQYYEKEERGRGNFPDRFSARQFPNYSSELNVNALLLGDSALYLCASSYGENEQFFGPGTRLTVL.

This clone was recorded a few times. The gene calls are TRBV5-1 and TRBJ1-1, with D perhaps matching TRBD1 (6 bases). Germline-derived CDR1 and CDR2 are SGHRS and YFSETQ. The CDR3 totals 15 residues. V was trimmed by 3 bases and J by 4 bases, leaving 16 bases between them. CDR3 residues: CASSWDGGLGTEAFF. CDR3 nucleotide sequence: TGCGCCAGCAGCTGGGATGGGGGGCTCGGCACTGAAGCTTTCTTT.

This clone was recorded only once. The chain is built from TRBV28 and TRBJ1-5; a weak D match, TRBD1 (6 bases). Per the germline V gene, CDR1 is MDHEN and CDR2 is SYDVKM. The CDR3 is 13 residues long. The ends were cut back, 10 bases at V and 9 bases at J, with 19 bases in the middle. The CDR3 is CATRGRDVLPQHF. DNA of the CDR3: TGTGCCACCAGGGGACGGGATGTGTTGCCCCAGCATTTT.

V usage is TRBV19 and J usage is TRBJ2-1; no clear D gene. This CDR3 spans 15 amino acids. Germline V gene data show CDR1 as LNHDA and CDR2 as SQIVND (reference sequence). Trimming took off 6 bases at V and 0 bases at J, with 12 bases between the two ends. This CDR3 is CASSQYESSYNEQFF. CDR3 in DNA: TGTGCCAGTAGCCAATACGAGTCCTCCTACAATGAGCAGTTCTTC.

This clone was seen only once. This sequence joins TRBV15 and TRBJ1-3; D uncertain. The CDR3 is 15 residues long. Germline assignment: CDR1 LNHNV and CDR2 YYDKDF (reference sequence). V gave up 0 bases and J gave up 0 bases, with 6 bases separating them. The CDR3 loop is CATSRDRGSGNTIYF. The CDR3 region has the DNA TGTGCCACCAGCAGAGATCGGGGCTCTGGAAACACCATATATTTT.

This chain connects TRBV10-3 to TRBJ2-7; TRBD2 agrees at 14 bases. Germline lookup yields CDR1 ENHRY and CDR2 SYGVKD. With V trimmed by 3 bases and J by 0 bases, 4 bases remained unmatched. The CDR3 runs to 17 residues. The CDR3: CAISDGTSGRYSYEQYF. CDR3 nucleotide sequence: TGTGCCATCAGTGACGGGACTAGCGGGAGATACTCCTACGAGCAGTACTTC.

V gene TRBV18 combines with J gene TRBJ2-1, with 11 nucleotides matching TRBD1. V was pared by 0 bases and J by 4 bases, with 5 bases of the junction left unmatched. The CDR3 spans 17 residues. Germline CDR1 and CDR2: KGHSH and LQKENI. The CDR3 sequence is CASSPPDRGPSYNEQFF. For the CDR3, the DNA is TGTGCCAGCTCACCACCGGACAGGGGGCCGAGTTACAATGAGCAGTTCTTC.

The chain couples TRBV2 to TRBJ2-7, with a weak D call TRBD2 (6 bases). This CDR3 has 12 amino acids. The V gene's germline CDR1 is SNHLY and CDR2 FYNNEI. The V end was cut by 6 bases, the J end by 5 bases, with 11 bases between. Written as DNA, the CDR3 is TGTGCCAGCAGGTGGGGAGGAGACGAGCAGTACTTC. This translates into CASRWGGDEQYF. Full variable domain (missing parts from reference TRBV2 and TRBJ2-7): EPEVTQTPSHQVTQMGQEVILRCVPISNHLYFYWYRQILGQKVEFLVSFYNNEISEKSEIFDDQFSVERPDGSNFTLKIRSTKLEDSAMYFCASRWGGDEQYFGPGTRLTVT.

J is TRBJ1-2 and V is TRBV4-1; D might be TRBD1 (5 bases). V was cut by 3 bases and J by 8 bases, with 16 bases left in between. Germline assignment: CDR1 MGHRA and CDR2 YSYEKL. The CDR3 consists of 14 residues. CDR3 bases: TGCGCCAGCAGCCACCCCGGGACTGCCTACGGCTACACCTTC. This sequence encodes CASSHPGTAYGYTF.

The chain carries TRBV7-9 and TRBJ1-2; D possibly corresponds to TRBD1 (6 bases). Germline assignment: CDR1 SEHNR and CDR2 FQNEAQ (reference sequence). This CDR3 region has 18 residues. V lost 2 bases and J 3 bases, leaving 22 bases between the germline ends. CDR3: CASSLTSGGVSGDYGYTF. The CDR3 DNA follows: TGTGCCAGCAGCTTAACTAGTGGGGGCGTATCGGGAGACTATGGCTACACCTTC. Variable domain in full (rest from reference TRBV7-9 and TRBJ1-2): DTGVSQNPRHKITKRGQNVTFRCDPISEHNRLYWYRQTLGQGPEFLTYFQNEAQLEKSRLLSDRFSAERPKGSFSTLEIQRTEQGDSAMYLCASSLTSGGVSGDYGYTFGSGTRLTVV.

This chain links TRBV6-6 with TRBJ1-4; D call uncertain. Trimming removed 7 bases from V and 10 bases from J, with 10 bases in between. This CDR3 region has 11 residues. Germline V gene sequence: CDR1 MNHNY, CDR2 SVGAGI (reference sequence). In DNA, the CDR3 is TGTGCCAGCACCCTATCGGGAAAACTGTTTTTT. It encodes CASTLSGKLFF.

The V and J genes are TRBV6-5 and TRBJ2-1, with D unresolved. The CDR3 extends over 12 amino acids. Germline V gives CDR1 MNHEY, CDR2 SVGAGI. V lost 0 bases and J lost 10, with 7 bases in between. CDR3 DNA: TGTGCCAGCAGTTACTCCACCGGGGAGCAGTTCTTC. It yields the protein CASSYSTGEQFF.

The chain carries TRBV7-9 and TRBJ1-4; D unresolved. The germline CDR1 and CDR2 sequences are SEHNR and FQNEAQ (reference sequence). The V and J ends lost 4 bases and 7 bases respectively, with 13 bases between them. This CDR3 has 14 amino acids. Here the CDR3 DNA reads TGTGCCAGCAGCTCGGAACTCTTGGGTGAAAAACTGTTTTTT. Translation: CASSSELLGEKLFF.

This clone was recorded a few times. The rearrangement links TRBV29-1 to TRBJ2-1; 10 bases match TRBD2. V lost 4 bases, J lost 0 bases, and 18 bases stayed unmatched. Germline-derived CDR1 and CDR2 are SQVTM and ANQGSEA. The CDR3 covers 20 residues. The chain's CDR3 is CSVVGQTAAGGRSSYNEQFF. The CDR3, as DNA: TGCAGCGTTGTTGGTCAGACTGCAGCGGGAGGGCGCAGCTCCTACAATGAGCAGTTCTTC.

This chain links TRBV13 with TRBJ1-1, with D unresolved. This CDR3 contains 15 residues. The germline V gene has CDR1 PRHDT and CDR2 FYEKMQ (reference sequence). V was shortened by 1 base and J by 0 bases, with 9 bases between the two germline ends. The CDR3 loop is CASSLEAGMNTEAFF. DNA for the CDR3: TGTGCCAGCAGCTTAGAGGCGGGGATGAACACTGAAGCTTTCTTT.

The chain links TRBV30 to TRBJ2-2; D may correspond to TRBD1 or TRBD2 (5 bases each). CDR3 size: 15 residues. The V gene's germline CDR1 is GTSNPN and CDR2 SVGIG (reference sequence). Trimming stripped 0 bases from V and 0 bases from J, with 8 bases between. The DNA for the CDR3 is TGTGCCTGGAGTGTTGGGGGATCGAACACCGGGGAGCTGTTTTTT. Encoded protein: CAWSVGGSNTGELFF.